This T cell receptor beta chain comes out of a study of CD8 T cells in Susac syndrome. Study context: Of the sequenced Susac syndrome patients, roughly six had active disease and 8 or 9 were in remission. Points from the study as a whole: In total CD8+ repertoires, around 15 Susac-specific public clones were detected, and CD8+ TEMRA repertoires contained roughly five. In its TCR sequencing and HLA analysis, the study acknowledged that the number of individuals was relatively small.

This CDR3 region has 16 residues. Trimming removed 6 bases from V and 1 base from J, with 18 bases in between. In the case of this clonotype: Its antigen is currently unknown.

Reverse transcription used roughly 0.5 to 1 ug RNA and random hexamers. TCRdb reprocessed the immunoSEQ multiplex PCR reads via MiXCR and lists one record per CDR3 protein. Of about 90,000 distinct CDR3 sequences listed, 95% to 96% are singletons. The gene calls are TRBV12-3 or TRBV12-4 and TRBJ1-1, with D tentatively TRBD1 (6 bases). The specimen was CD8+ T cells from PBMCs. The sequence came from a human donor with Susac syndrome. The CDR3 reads CASSRFRGSRNTEAFF. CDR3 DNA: TGTGCCAGCAGCAGATTCAGGGGTTCTAGGAACACTGAAGCTTTCTTT.